These 12 T cell receptor beta chains share one sample of origin, sequenced in a study of metastatic and nonmetastatic thyroid tumors. TCRdb re-called the PCR reads with MiXCR. Of over 35,000 clones in the sample, about a sixth are singletons; the top ten hold around 9.9%. Prior to thyroid surgery, none of the patients had received any treatment. The sequencing input was tumor tissue. These receptors all come from a female donor with papillary thyroid cancer or a benign thyroid nodule (not recorded which). Some clones in this sample may be carry-over from other donors' samples.

This clone was seen repeatedly, ten times or more. The J gene is TRBJ1-3, the V gene TRBV20-1, with no clear D. This CDR3 is built from 15 residues. Germline CDR1 and CDR2: DFQATT and SNEGSKA (reference sequence). Trimming took 4 bases from V and 0 from J, leaving 13 bases between them. The CDR3 here is CSATDRRHSGNTIYF. The DNA of the CDR3 is TGCAGTGCTACCGATAGAAGACACTCTGGAAACACCATATATTTT.

In this sample, this clone turned up many times. The chain uses TRBV5-5 and TRBJ1-6; 7 bases agree with TRBD1. This CDR3 is built from 15 residues. Germline CDR1 and CDR2: SGHKS and YYEKEE (reference sequence). Trimming at V came to 5 bases and at J to 9 bases, leaving 11 bases not matched to a gene. The CDR3 nucleotides are TGTGCCAGCAGACTAGAGGGGGCTTTTGCTTCACCCCTCCACTTT. Amino acid sequence: CASRLEGAFASPLHF.

This clone was counted at least ten times. V gene TRBV5-1 combines with J gene TRBJ2-1, with D perhaps TRBD2 (5 bases). CDR1 and CDR2 (germline): SGHRS, YFSETQ. This CDR3 region has 13 residues. V was trimmed by 4 bases and J by 3 bases, leaving 8 bases between them. This CDR3 reads CASSLGDYNEQFF. The CDR3 DNA follows: TGCGCCAGCAGCCTGGGAGACTACAATGAGCAGTTCTTC.

This clone was seen at least ten times. CDR3 sequence (DNA): TGTGCCAGCAGTTACTCACGGGACGGCGGTAACTATGGCTACACCTTC. As protein: CASSYSRDGGNYGYTF. The rearrangement links TRBV6-5 to TRBJ1-2; a possible D gene is TRBD1 (5 bases). Germline CDR1 is MNHEY and CDR2 is SVGAGI. This CDR3 contains 16 residues. Trimming removed 0 bases from V and 1 base from J, with 12 bases in between.

This clone showed up just a few times. This rearrangement joins TRBV24-1 to TRBJ2-1, with D possibly TRBD2 on 5 matching bases. The CDR3 length is 13 residues. V was cut by 4 bases and J by 10 bases, with 13 bases left in between. The V gene's germline CDR1 is KGHDR and CDR2 SFDVKD. CDR3 region: CATSDLAEEEQFF. The CDR3 bases are TGTGCCACCAGTGACCTTGCGGAGGAAGAGCAGTTCTTC.

This clone was picked up many times. This chain joins TRBV7-2 and TRBJ2-1; tentative D call: TRBD2 (5 bases). The CDR3 contains 18 residues. CDR1 is SGHTA, CDR2 FQGNSA, per germline. Trimming stripped 4 bases from V and 0 bases from J, with 19 bases between. The CDR3 here is CASSSPGGSIHSYNEQFF. The CDR3 DNA reads as TGTGCCAGCAGCTCCCCCGGAGGCAGCATACACTCCTACAATGAGCAGTTCTTC.

This clone showed up just a few times. This chain uses TRBV12-3 or TRBV12-4 with TRBJ1-5, with 9 nucleotides matching TRBD1. The CDR3 is made up of 18 amino acids. With 6 bases clipped from V and 0 bases from J, the junction kept 12 bases outside the gene matches. CDR3 nucleotide sequence: TGTGCCAGCAGATCCGGGACAGGGCACGGGGGTAGCAATCAGCCCCAGCATTTT. Its translation is CASRSGTGHGGSNQPQHF.

This clone was seen only a few times. This chain connects TRBV28 to TRBJ2-1; no clear D. Trimming took 3 bases from V and 2 from J, leaving 14 bases between them. The CDR3 consists of 16 residues. Germline lookup yields CDR1 MDHEN and CDR2 SYDVKM. Written as DNA, the CDR3 is TGTGCCAGCAGTTTCAGGCCCTCGACGGCCTACAATGAGCAGTTCTTC. This codes for CASSFRPSTAYNEQFF.

This chain joins TRBV20-1 and TRBJ1-2, with TRBD1 matching 7 bases. Germline V CDR1 and CDR2: DFQATT, SNEGSKA (reference sequence). The CDR3 extends over 15 amino acids. The ends lost 1 base at V and 7 bases at J; junction bases unmatched: 12. The CDR3 protein is CSARVQGSNSVGYTF. The CDR3, as DNA: TGCAGTGCTAGAGTACAGGGGTCGAATTCTGTTGGCTACACCTTC.

Many counts were recorded for this clone. The V and J genes are TRBV19 and TRBJ2-1, with D unclear. The CDR3 loop spans 16 amino acids. Germline-derived CDR1 and CDR2 are LNHDA and SQIVND (reference sequence). Trimming took 3 bases from V and 0 from J, leaving 12 bases between them. CDR3 region: CASSINSLSSYNEQFF. The CDR3 region has the DNA TGTGCCAGTAGTATCAATAGCCTTAGCTCCTACAATGAGCAGTTCTTC. Full variable domain (remainder filled in from reference TRBV19 and TRBJ2-1): DGGITQSPKYLFRKEGQNVTLSCEQNLNHDAMYWYRQDPGQGLRLIYYSQIVNDFQKGDIAEGYSVSREKKESFPLTVTSAQKNPTAFYLCASSINSLSSYNEQFFGPGTRLTVL.

This clone was counted many times. V usage is TRBV4-3 and J usage is TRBJ1-4, with D hard to call. The length of the CDR3 is 16 residues. V was trimmed by 0 bases and J by 0 bases, leaving 8 bases between them. CDR1 and CDR2 from the germline V gene are LGHNA and YSLEER. The CDR3 loop is CASSQDPTATNEKLFF. CDR3 nucleotides: TGCGCCAGCAGCCAAGACCCGACCGCAACTAATGAAAAACTGTTTTTT.

To note about this clone: Germline and junction disagree at one end, which may indicate a read error. The chain links TRBV5-1 to TRBJ2-4; D might be TRBD1 (6 bases). The CDR3 totals 17 residues. CDR1 SGHRS and CDR2 YFSETQ come from the germline V gene. The CDR3 coding sequence is TGCGCCAGCAGCCCAGGGGACGAACCCATAACCAAAAACATTCAGTTGTTC. Residues: CASSPGDEPITKNIQLF.